This T cell receptor beta chain is drawn from a study of T cells in narcolepsy. Study findings and constraints: Autoreactive clone sequences were missing from some blood memory CD4+ repertoires. Blood of same and different patients, but not healthy controls, reportedly held recurring autoreactive clonotypes.

Regarding this clone: Its specificity is unknown.

Profiling relied on immunoSEQ multiplex PCR, and the TCRdb table lists in-frame clones only, not all of them. Here the sample spans tens of thousands of clones, about three quarters being singletons. Germline loops: CDR1 GTSNPN, CDR2 SVGIG (reference sequence). This CDR3 is built from 14 residues. Trimming pared 2 bases from V and 5 bases from J, leaving 16 bases between. V and J are TRBV30 and TRBJ2-7, with a weak D call TRBD2 (5 bases). This receptor was obtained from a human donor with narcolepsy. Source material: CD45RA- memory CD4+ T cells from PBMCs. The CDR3 here is CAWSLGGKAHEQYF. Written as DNA, the CDR3 is TGTGCCTGGAGTCTAGGAGGTAAGGCCCACGAGCAGTACTTC. The entire variable domain, with the rest obtained from reference TRBV30 and TRBJ2-7, is as follows: SQTIHQWPATLVQPVGSPLSLECTVEGTSNPNLYWYRQAAGRGLQLLFYSVGIGQISSEVPQNLSASRPQDRQFILSSKKLLLSDSGFYLCAWSLGGKAHEQYFGPGTRLTVT.